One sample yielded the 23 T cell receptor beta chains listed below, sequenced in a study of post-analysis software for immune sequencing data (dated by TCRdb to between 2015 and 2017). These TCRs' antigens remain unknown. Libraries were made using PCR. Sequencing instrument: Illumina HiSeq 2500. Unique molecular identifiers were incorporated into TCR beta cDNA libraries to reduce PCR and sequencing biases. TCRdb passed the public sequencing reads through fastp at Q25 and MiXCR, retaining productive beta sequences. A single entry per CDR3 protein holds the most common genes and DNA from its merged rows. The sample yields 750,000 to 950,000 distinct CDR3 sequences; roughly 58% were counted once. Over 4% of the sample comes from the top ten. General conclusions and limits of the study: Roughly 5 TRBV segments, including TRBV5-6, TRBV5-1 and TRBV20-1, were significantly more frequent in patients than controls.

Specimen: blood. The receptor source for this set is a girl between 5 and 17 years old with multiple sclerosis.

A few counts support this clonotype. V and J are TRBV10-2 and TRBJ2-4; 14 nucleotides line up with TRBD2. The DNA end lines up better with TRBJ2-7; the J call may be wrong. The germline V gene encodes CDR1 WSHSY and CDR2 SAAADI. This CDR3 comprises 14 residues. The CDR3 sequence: CASRSTSGGVEQYF. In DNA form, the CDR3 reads TGCGCCAGCAGATCGACTAGCGGGGGGGTCGAGCAGTACTTC.

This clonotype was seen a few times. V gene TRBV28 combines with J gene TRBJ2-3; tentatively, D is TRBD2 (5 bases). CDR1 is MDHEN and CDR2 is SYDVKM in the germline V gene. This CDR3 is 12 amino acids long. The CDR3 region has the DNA TGTGCTCTCGGAGCGGTCACAGATACGCAGTATTTT. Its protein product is CALGAVTDTQYF.

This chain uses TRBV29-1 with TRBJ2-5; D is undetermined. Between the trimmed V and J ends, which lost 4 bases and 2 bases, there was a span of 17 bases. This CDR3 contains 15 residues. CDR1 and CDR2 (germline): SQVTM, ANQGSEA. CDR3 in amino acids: CSVGPRLKGQETQYF. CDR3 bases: TGCAGCGTTGGCCCCCGCCTGAAGGGTCAAGAGACCCAGTACTTC. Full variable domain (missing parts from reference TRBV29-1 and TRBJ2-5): SAVISQKPSRDICQRGTSLTIQCQVDSQVTMMFWYRQQPGQSLTLIATANQGSEATYESGFVIDKFPISRPNLTFSTLTVSNMSPEDSSIYLCSVGPRLKGQETQYFGPGTRLLVL.

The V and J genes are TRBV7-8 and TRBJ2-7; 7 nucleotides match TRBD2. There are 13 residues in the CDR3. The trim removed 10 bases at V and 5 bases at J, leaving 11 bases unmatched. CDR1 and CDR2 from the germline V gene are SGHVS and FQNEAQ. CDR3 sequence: CATEVGGPDEQYF. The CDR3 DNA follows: TGTGCCACGGAGGTGGGAGGGCCTGACGAGCAGTACTTC.

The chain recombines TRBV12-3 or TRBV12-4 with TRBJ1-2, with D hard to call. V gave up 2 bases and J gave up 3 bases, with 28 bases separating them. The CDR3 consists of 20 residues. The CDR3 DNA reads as TGTGCCAGCAGTTTATTTGGGGATTTCGGTCAGAGGGATTGGGACTATGGCTACACCTTC. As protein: CASSLFGDFGQRDWDYGYTF.

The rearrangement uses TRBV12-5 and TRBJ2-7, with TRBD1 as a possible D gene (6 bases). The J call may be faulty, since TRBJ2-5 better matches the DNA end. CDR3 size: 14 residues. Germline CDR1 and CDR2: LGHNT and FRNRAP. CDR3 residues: CASGLVTGMETQYF. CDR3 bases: TGTGCTAGTGGTTTGGTAACAGGGATGGAGACCCAGTACTTC.

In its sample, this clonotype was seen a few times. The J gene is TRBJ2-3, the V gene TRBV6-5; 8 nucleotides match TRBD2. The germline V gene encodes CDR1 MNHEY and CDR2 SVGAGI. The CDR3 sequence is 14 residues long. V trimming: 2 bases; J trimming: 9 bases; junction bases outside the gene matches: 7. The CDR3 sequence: CASSYETSANTQYF. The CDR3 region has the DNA TGTGCCAGCAGTTACGAGACTAGCGCCAACACGCAGTATTTT.

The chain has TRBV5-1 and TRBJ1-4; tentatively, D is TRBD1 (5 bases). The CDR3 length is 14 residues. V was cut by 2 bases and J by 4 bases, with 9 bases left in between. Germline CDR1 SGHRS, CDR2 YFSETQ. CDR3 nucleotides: TGCGCCAGCAGCTTCGACAGCCTTAATGAAAAACTGTTTTTT. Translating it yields CASSFDSLNEKLFF.

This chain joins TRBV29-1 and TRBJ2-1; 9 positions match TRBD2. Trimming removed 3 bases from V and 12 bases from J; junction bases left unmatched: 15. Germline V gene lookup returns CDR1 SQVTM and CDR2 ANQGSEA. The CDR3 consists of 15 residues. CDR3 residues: CSVERGISGSSPQFF. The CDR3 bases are TGCAGCGTTGAGAGGGGGATTAGCGGGAGTTCCCCGCAGTTCTTC.

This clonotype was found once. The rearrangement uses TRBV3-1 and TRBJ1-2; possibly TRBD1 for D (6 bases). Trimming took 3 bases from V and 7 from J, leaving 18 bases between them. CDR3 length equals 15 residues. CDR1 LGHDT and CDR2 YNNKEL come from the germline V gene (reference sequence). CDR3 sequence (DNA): TGTGCCAGCAGCCAGTCCTCCGGGACATCCTCTGGCTACACCTTC. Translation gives CASSQSSGTSSGYTF. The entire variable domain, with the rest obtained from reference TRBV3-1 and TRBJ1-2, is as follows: DTAVSQTPKYLVTQMGNDKSIKCEQNLGHDTMYWYKQDSKKFLKIMFSYNNKELIINETVPNRFSPKSPDKAHLNLHINSLELGDSAVYFCASSQSSGTSSGYTFGSGTRLTVV.

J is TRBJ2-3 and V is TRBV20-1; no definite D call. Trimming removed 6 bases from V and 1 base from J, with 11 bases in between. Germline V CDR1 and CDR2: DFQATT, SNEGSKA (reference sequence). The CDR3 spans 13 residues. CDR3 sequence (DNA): TGCAGTGCCCTTTTAAGCCGCACAGATACGCAGTATTTT. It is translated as CSALLSRTDTQYF.

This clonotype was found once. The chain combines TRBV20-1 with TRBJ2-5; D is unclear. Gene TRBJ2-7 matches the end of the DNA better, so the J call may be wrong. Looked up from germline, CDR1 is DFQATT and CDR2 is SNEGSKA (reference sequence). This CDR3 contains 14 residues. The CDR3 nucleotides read TGCAGTGCTAGATCGCCTATGAGCTCCTACGAGCAGTACTTC. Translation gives CSARSPMSSYEQYF.

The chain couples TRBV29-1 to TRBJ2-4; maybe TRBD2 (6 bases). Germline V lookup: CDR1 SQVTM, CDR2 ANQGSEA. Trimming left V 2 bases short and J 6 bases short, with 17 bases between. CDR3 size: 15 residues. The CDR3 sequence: CSVEREAGAGNIQYF. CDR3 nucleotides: TGCAGCGTTGAAAGGGAAGCAGGAGCGGGAAACATTCAGTACTTC. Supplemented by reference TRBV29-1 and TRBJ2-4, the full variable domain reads SAVISQKPSRDICQRGTSLTIQCQVDSQVTMMFWYRQQPGQSLTLIATANQGSEATYESGFVIDKFPISRPNLTFSTLTVSNMSPEDSSIYLCSVEREAGAGNIQYFGAGTRLSVL.

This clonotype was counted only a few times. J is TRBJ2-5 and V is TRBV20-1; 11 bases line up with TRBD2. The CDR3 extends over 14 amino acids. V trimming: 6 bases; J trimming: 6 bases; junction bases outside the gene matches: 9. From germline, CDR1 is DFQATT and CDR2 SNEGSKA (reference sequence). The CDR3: CSAPSGGFSKTQYF. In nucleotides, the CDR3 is TGCAGTGCCCCTAGCGGGGGGTTCTCGAAGACCCAGTACTTC.

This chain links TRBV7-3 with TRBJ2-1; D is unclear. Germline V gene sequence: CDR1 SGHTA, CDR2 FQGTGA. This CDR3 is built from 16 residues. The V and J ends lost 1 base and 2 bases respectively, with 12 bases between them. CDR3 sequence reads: CASSLIPTQAYNEQFF. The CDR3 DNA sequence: TGTGCCAGCAGCTTAATCCCCACGCAGGCCTACAATGAGCAGTTCTTC.

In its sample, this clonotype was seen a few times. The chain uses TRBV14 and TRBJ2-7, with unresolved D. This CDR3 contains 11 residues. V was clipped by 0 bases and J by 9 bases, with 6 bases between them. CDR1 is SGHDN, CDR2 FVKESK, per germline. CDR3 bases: TGTGCCAGCAGCCAAGAGGCAGGGCAGTACTTC. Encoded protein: CASSQEAGQYF.

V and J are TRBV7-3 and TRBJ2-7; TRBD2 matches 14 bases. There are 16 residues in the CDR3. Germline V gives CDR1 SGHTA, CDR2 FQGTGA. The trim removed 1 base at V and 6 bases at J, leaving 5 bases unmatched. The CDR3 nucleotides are TGTGCCAGCAGCTTAATGGCCGGGACTAGCGGGAGCGAGCAGTACTTC. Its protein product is CASSLMAGTSGSEQYF.

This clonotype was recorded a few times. The CDR3 DNA is TGTGCCCCGCTAAACGGAAGGGGCACAGATACGCAGTATTTT. Translating it yields CAPLNGRGTDTQYF. The J gene is TRBJ2-3, the V gene TRBV21-1; the table calls TRBD2, which could not be checked here. TRBV21-1 is shown as a pseudogene. The length of the CDR3 is 14 residues.

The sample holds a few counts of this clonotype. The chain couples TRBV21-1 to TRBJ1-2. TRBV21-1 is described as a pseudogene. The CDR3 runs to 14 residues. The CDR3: CASSFSGRNYGYTF. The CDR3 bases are TGTGCCAGCAGCTTCTCGGGCCGTAACTATGGCTACACCTTC.

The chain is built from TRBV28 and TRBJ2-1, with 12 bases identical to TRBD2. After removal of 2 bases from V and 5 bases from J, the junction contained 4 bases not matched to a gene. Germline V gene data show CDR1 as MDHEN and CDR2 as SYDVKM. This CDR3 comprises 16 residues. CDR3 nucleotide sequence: TGTGCCAGCAGTTTAGGACTAGCGGGGCCAAACAATGAGCAGTTCTTC. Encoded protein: CASSLGLAGPNNEQFF. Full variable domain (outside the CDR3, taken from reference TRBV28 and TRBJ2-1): DVKVTQSSRYLVKRTGEKVFLECVQDMDHENMFWYRQDPGLGLRLIYFSYDVKMKEKGDIPEGYSVSREKKERFSLILESASTNQTSMYLCASSLGLAGPNNEQFFGPGTRLTVL.

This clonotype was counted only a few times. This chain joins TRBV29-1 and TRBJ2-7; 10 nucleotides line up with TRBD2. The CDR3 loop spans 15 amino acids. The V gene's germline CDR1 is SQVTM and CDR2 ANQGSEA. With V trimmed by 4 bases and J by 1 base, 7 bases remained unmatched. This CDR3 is CSVVLAGDVSYEQYF. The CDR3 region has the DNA TGCAGCGTTGTTCTAGCGGGAGATGTTTCCTACGAGCAGTACTTC.

In nucleotides, the CDR3 is TGTGCCATCAACATAGGGGACTCCTACGAGCAGTACTTC. Amino acid sequence: CAINIGDSYEQYF. The chain has TRBV10-3 and TRBJ2-7, with D perhaps TRBD1 (5 bases). Per germline, CDR1 ENHRY and CDR2 SYGVKD. Trimming removed 7 bases from V and 0 bases from J, with 10 bases in between. The CDR3 is 13 amino acids.

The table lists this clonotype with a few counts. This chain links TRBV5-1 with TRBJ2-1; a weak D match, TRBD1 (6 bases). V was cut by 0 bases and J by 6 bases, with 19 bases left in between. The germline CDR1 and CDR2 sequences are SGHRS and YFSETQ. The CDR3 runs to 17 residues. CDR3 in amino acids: CASSLAVVRGVGNEQFF. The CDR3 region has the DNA TGCGCCAGCAGCTTGGCCGTAGTCAGGGGTGTAGGCAATGAGCAGTTCTTC.